Listed below are T cell receptor beta chains from one sample, sequenced in a study of shared clonotypes between healthy human individuals. TCRdb keeps only in-frame clones here, not all; method: immunoSEQ multiplex PCR. The sample consists of 550,000 to 600,000 clones, 98% of them appearing once. The sample taken for sequencing was naive CD8+ T cells sorted from blood. These receptors all come from a man aged 30-40 years in good health. The CDR3 runs from the conserved cysteine through the conserved F or W. D genes are given only for firm matches. Some rows mark clone size as missing; the rest say once, few, many or name a class of expanded clone.

TRBJ1-5	TRBD1	NA	TRBV4-1	TGCGCCAGCAGCCTTGAACAGGGGGCGGGGCAGCCCCAGCATTTT	CASSLEQGAGQPQHF
TRBJ2-7	TRBD1	NA	TRBV27	TGTGCCAGCAGACCGACAGGGGTGGGACCAGGGGTATACGAGCAGTACTTC	CASRPTGVGPGVYEQYF
TRBJ2-1	TRBD2	NA	TRBV14	TGTGCCAGCAGCCCAACAAGCGGGAGTCTGTACAATGAGCAGTTCTTC	CASSPTSGSLYNEQFF
TRBJ2-2	NA	NA	TRBV10-1	TGCGCCAGCAGTGATCCTAGGGCGAACACCGGGGAGCTGTTTTTT	CASSDPRANTGELFF
TRBJ2-1	TRBD2	NA	TRBV7-6	TGTGCCAGCAGCTCCTATCAAGCGGGAGGACGCAATGAGCAGTTCTTC	CASSSYQAGGRNEQFF
TRBJ1-1	NA	NA	TRBV18	TGTGCCAGCGAAGGGGCGGCGGCGATTCCGAACACTGAAGCTTTCTTT	CASEGAAAIPNTEAFF
TRBJ2-1	NA	NA	TRBV7-2	TGTGCCAGTGACGCAGGGGGGTACAATGAGCAGTTCTTC	CASDAGGYNEQFF
TRBJ2-2	NA	NA	TRBV13	TGTGCCAGCACCCGATTGCTAGATGGCACCGGGGAGCTGTTTTTT	CASTRLLDGTGELFF
TRBJ2-2	NA	NA	TRBV5-1	TGCGCCAGCAGCTTGGACCGTCCGGGGCCCGGGGAGCTGTTTTTT	CASSLDRPGPGELFF
TRBJ2-1	TRBD2	NA	TRBV18	TGTGCCAGCTCAGTAGTAGCGGGAGTGAACATGAATGAGCAGTTCTTC	CASSVVAGVNMNEQFF
TRBJ2-5	TRBD2	once	TRBV6-1	TGTGCCAGCAGTGAGGGGGCTAGCGGGATCGGGACCCAGTACTTC	CASSEGASGIGTQYF
TRBJ2-1	NA	NA	TRBV6-4	TGTGCCAGCAGTGACTCGTTTAGCGGCAATGAGCAGTTCTTC	CASSDSFSGNEQFF
TRBJ2-7	NA	NA	TRBV27	TGTGCCAGCAGTCTCAAAGCCCAGGGTAGGTACGAGCAGTACTTC	CASSLKAQGRYEQYF
TRBJ2-7	TRBD2	NA	TRBV29-1	TGCAGCGTTGGCGGGAGGGAGGATCGCGAGCAGTACTTC	CSVGGREDREQYF
TRBJ2-2	NA	NA	TRBV14	TGTGCCAGCAGCTATTACAGCACCGGGGAGCTGTTTTTT	CASSYYSTGELFF
TRBJ1-1	NA	NA	TRBV27	TGTGCCAGCAGTCCGGGTCCCAAGGGAGCTTTCTTT	CASSPGPKGAFF
TRBJ1-2	TRBD1	NA	TRBV5-6	TGTGCCAGCAGCTTGCCTCGACAGGGGAACTATGGCTACACCTTC	CASSLPRQGNYGYTF
TRBJ2-7	NA	NA	TRBV15	TGTGCCACCAGCAGAGATTTGGGGAAACCGGGCGAGCAGTACTTC	CATSRDLGKPGEQYF
TRBJ2-2	TRBD1	NA	TRBV2	TGTGCTAGACAGGGGTCAAACACCGGGGAGCTGTTTTTT	CARQGSNTGELFF
TRBJ1-2	NA	NA	TRBV6-5	TGTGCCAGCAGTCCAGGACTTGCCTATGGCTACACCTTC	CASSPGLAYGYTF
TRBJ2-5	NA	NA	TRBV30	TGTGCCTGGAAAGGGGGACTTTTGGTGGAGACCCAGTACTTC	CAWKGGLLVETQYF
TRBJ2-3	NA	NA	TRBV30	TGTGCCTGGAGTGTACAGGGACTTAGCACAGATACGCAGTATTTT	CAWSVQGLSTDTQYF
TRBJ2-7	NA	NA	TRBV18	TGTGCCAGCTCACTGCCCGAGACTAGGTACGAGCAGTACTTC	CASSLPETRYEQYF
TRBJ1-1	TRBD1	once	TRBV2	TGTGCCAGCAGTGAACCCGACAGGGGGCATCGGAACACTGAAGCTTTCTTT	CASSEPDRGHRNTEAFF
TRBJ2-7	TRBD2	NA	TRBV4-1	TGCGCCAGCAGCCTTAGCGGGAATGGATTCGACGAGCAGTACTTC	CASSLSGNGFDEQYF
TRBJ1-1	NA	NA	TRBV4-1	TGCGCCAGCAGCCTAGCCCTCAGAGACTCTGAAGCTTTCTTT	CASSLALRDSEAFF
TRBJ2-1	NA	NA	TRBV11-2	TGTGCCAGCAGCTTAGTGTGGGAGGACCTCCTTGACGAGCAGTTCTTC	CASSLVWEDLLDEQFF
TRBJ2-7	NA	NA	TRBV7-2	TGTGCCAGCAGCTTCGCGCGGACCCTTAACCCCATTTCCTACGAGCAGTACTTC	CASSFARTLNPISYEQYF
TRBJ2-1	NA	NA	TRBV7-9	TGTGCCAGCATCCCTCGGACTGCGGTTAACAATGAGCAGTTCTTC	CASIPRTAVNNEQFF
TRBJ2-7	TRBD1	NA	TRBV5-1	TGCGCCAGCAGCCCCGGGACAGGGACGTACGAGCAGTACTTC	CASSPGTGTYEQYF
TRBJ2-7	NA	NA	TRBV5-1	TGCGCCAGCAGCTTTTCAGCTTCTACCTACGAGCAGTACTTC	CASSFSASTYEQYF
TRBJ1-1	TRBD1	NA	TRBV5-1	TGCGCCAGCAGTTATGAAGGGACAGCGGAAGCTTTCTTT	CASSYEGTAEAFF
TRBJ1-1	NA	once	TRBV5-1	TGCGCCAGCAGCATCTTAGGCGGAGGAGAGAACACTGAAGCTTTCTTT	CASSILGGGENTEAFF
TRBJ2-7	NA	NA	TRBV10-3	TGTGCCATCAGTGAGGGGGACGGCTACGAGCAGTACTTC	CAISEGDGYEQYF
TRBJ2-7	TRBD2	NA	TRBV7-9	TGTGCCAGCAGCTTCCCAGGACTAGCGGGACACGAGCAGTACTTC	CASSFPGLAGHEQYF
TRBJ1-2	NA	NA	TRBV27	TGTGCCAGCAGTTTAGGGGGGAATAACTATGGCTACACCTTC	CASSLGGNNYGYTF
TRBJ2-7	TRBD1	once	TRBV11-2	TGTGCCAGCAGCTTAGCGACAGGGATCTACGAGCAGTACTTC	CASSLATGIYEQYF
TRBJ1-5	NA	NA	TRBV5-3	TGTGCCAGAGTAGGAGGCGATCAGCCCCAGCATTTT	CARVGGDQPQHF
TRBJ2-7	TRBD1	NA	TRBV9	TGTGCCAGCAGCGTCACGACAGGGGGCTCCTACGAGCAGTACTTC	CASSVTTGGSYEQYF
TRBJ1-1	TRBD1	once	TRBV5-6	TGTGCCAGCAGCTTCTGGTTGACAGGGGGCGCGGGAACTGAAGCTTTCTTT	CASSFWLTGGAGTEAFF
TRBJ2-2	TRBD1	NA	TRBV6-1	TGTGCCAGCAGACCCGGGACAGGCTTCGGGGAGCTGTTTTTT	CASRPGTGFGELFF
TRBJ1-3	NA	once	TRBV7-8	TGTGCCAGCAGCTTTGTGTCAGGGTTGTCTGGAAACACCATATATTTT	CASSFVSGLSGNTIYF
TRBJ2-7	NA	NA	TRBV11-2	TGTGCCAGTTCGCCGGGCGGTCGGGGCTACGAGCAGTACTTC	CASSPGGRGYEQYF
TRBJ2-7	TRBD1	NA	TRBV7-9	TGTGCCAGCAGCTCCCGGGACAGCTACGAGCAGTACTTC	CASSSRDSYEQYF
TRBJ2-7	NA	NA	TRBV9	TGTGCCAGCAGCGGGCCATCGGACAGCGACGAGCAGTACTTC	CASSGPSDSDEQYF
TRBJ1-5	NA	NA	TRBV18	TGTGCCAGCTCACCTACCGGGACCCAGGGATGGTATAGCAATCAGCCCCAGCATTTT	CASSPTGTQGWYSNQPQHF
TRBJ2-3	TRBD1	NA	TRBV2	TGTGCCAGCAGCGATCCAGGGGGTTTGAGCACAGATACGCAGTATTTT	CASSDPGGLSTDTQYF
TRBJ2-7	TRBD2	NA	TRBV5-1	TGCGCCAGCAGCTTGCCCCAAGGACGGAGCGGGAGTAGTGACTACGAGCAGTACTTC	CASSLPQGRSGSSDYEQYF
TRBJ2-7	NA	NA	TRBV13	TGTGCCAGCAGCTTGGGCCAGGGGAGGTACGAGCAGTACTTC	CASSLGQGRYEQYF
TRBJ2-7	NA	once	TRBV7-9	TGTGCCAGCAGCGGAACGGACGGGCCCTACGAGCAGTACTTC	CASSGTDGPYEQYF
TRBJ2-5	TRBD1	NA	TRBV14	TGTGCCAGCAGCCAAAACCCGCGGACAGGCAGCCAAGAGACCCAGTACTTC	CASSQNPRTGSQETQYF
TRBJ1-5	NA	NA	TRBV6-6	TGTGCCAGCAGTTACTCAGGGAGTAGCAATCAGCCCCAGCATTTT	CASSYSGSSNQPQHF
TRBJ2-3	TRBD2	NA	TRBV13	TGTGCCAGCAGCTTACTCGCTAGCGGTCACACAGATACGCAGTATTTT	CASSLLASGHTDTQYF
TRBJ1-5	NA	NA	TRBV7-8	TGTGCCAGCAGCTTTGACAATCAGCCCCAGCATTTT	CASSFDNQPQHF
TRBJ1-2	NA	NA	TRBV9	TGTGCCAGCAACGGGGCCTATGGCTACACCTTC	CASNGAYGYTF
TRBJ1-1	NA	NA	TRBV18	TGTGCCAGCTCACCACCAGGGGGGCGGAGGACTGAAGCTTTCTTT	CASSPPGGRRTEAFF
TRBJ2-1	NA	NA	TRBV21-1	TGTGCCAGCAGCAAACCGGCTAGCGGGAAGGTCACGTACAATGAGCAGTTCTTC	CASSKPASGKVTYNEQFF
TRBJ2-7	NA	NA	TRBV9	TGTGCCAGCAGCGTAGCTTCGGGGCCGTACTACGAGCAGTACTTC	CASSVASGPYYEQYF
TRBJ2-3	NA	NA	TRBV18	TGTGCCAGCTCAGGAGACACAGATACGCAGTATTTT	CASSGDTDTQYF
TRBJ2-2	NA	NA	TRBV18	TGTGCCAGCTCACCACCTGCAGGGGTACCGAACACCGGGGAGCTGTTTTTT	CASSPPAGVPNTGELFF